This entry lists 17 T cell receptor beta chains sequenced from one sample in a study of early T cells in non-severe SARS-CoV-2 infection. TCRdb processed the 5' RACE reads anew with MiXCR; each CDR3 protein has one entry. The table lists approximately 50,000 distinct CDR3 sequences, over 7.5% of them singletons. Sequenced material: whole blood. The receptor source for this set is an adult who was a healthcare worker with PCR-confirmed SARS-CoV-2 infection or an uninfected control (not recorded which).

This clonotype was picked up many times. The chain uses TRBV7-2 and TRBJ2-7; 8 bases match TRBD1. V trimming: 5 bases; J trimming: 5 bases; junction bases outside the gene matches: 8. Germline V CDR1 and CDR2: SGHTA, FQGNSA. The CDR3 length is 14 residues. The CDR3 loop is CASSPSTGVHEQYF. The DNA for the CDR3 is TGTGCCAGCAGCCCGTCGACAGGGGTCCACGAGCAGTACTTC. Filled out from reference TRBV7-2 and TRBJ2-7, the complete variable domain reads GAGVSQSPSNKVTEKGKDVELRCDPISGHTALYWYRQSLGQGLEFLIYFQGNSAPDKSGLPSDRFSAERTGGSVSTLTIQRTQQEDSAVYLCASSPSTGVHEQYFGPGTRLTVT.

This clonotype appeared many times. The chain has TRBV11-3 and TRBJ1-1, with 7 bases identical to TRBD1. The germline gives CDR1 SGHNT, CDR2 YENEEA. This CDR3 is built from 14 residues. Germline trimming cut 3 bases from V and 4 bases from J; bases unmatched to any gene: 5. The CDR3 loop reads CASSFRGEGTEAFF. The CDR3 DNA reads TGTGCCAGCAGCTTCAGGGGGGAAGGCACTGAAGCTTTCTTT.

Ten or more counts support this clonotype. For the CDR3, the DNA is TGTGCCTGGAGACCCAGAGGGGCCATGAACACTGAAGCTTTCTTT. Translating it yields CAWRPRGAMNTEAFF. This chain uses TRBV30 with TRBJ1-1; maybe TRBD1 (5 bases). V was shortened by 3 bases and J by 0 bases, with 14 bases between the two germline ends. The CDR3 has 15 amino acids. Germline CDR1 GTSNPN, CDR2 SVGIG (reference sequence).

As for this clonotype: Since a much larger clone is just one base distant, this may be a read error. This likely comes from a read error, as the CDR3 has no conserved phenylalanine or tryptophan at its end. The V call is TRBV7-9, the J call TRBJ2-3, with D unresolved. This CDR3 is built from 11 residues. The ends were cut back, 8 bases at V and 6 bases at J, with 9 bases in the middle. In germline, CDR1 is SEHNR, CDR2 FQNEAQ (reference sequence). In DNA form, the CDR3 reads TGTGCCAGCCCCCCCGGTGATACGCAGTATTTG. Translated, it gives CASPPGDTQYL.

This clonotype has only a few counts. This chain connects TRBV5-1 to TRBJ2-7, with TRBD1 as a possible D gene (7 bases). Between the trimmed V and J ends, which lost 3 bases and 5 bases, there was a span of 18 bases. The CDR3 has 15 residues. Germline V CDR1 and CDR2: SGHRS, YFSETQ. The CDR3 nucleotides are TGCGCCAGCAGCTCCCTCCAGGGGGGAAGGGACGAGCAGTACTTC. Translated, it gives CASSSLQGGRDEQYF.

The rearrangement uses TRBV12-3 or TRBV12-4 and TRBJ1-1, with a weak D call TRBD1 (5 bases). The CDR3 is made up of 13 amino acids. The V and J ends lost 6 bases and 4 bases respectively, with 12 bases between them. CDR3 sequence (DNA): TGTGCCAGCAGCACGGGGCCTGGCACTGAAGCTTTCTTT. Its translation is CASSTGPGTEAFF.

V is TRBV5-1 and J is TRBJ1-1; TRBD1 is a possible D gene (5 bases). The germline V and J ends were trimmed by 7 bases and 2 bases, with 18 bases remaining between them. Germline V gene sequence: CDR1 SGHRS, CDR2 YFSETQ. The CDR3 has 15 amino acids. In nucleotides, the CDR3 is TGCGCCAGCTACGTGGGCCGCGGGGGTAACACTGAAGCTTTCTTT. Translation gives CASYVGRGGNTEAFF.

The CDR3 DNA is TGTGCCAGCAGCTTAAATGGGCGGGGAAACACCGGGGAGCTGTTTTTT. Translation: CASSLNGRGNTGELFF. This chain connects TRBV7-3 to TRBJ2-2; tentative D call: TRBD2 (6 bases). V dropped 1 base and J dropped 2 bases, with 11 bases sitting between them. Germline V gene lookup returns CDR1 SGHTA and CDR2 FQGTGA. This CDR3 spans 16 amino acids.

This rearrangement joins TRBV18 to TRBJ2-7; 9 nucleotides agree with TRBD1. The CDR3 contains 14 residues. CDR1 is KGHSH, CDR2 LQKENI, per germline. The V and J ends lost 6 bases and 4 bases, in that order; junction bases with no gene match: 7. For the CDR3, the DNA is TGTGCCAGCTCGAAAGACAGGGGGAGATACGAGCAGTACTTC. Protein product: CASSKDRGRYEQYF.

Remarks on this clonotype: Compared with germline, one end of the junction differs, possibly owing to a read error. This chain uses TRBV7-8 with TRBJ1-1, with a weak D call TRBD1 (5 bases). CDR1 is SGHVS, CDR2 FQNEAQ, per germline. The CDR3 covers 15 residues. The CDR3 protein is CASSLRGRVNTEVFF. The CDR3, as DNA: TGTGCCAGCAGCTTAAGGGGCAGGGTGAACACCGAAGTTTTCTTT. Full variable domain (outside the CDR3, taken from reference TRBV7-8 and TRBJ1-1): GAGVSQSPRYKVAKRGQDVALRCDPISGHVSLFWYQQALGQGPEFLTYFQNEAQLDKSGLPSDRFFAERPEGSVSTLKIQRTQQEDSAVYLCASSLRGRVNTEVFFGQGTRLTVV.

At least ten counts were recorded for this clonotype. The chain has TRBV5-4 and TRBJ1-4; no definite D call. Germline CDR1 reads SGHNT; CDR2 reads YYREEE (reference sequence). V was clipped by 0 bases and J by 4 bases, with 13 bases between them. The CDR3 loop spans 16 amino acids. The CDR3 region is CASSLEETDFNEKLFF. The CDR3 coding sequence is TGTGCCAGCAGCTTGGAAGAAACAGACTTTAATGAAAAACTGTTTTTT.

This clonotype occurred many times. The rearrangement uses TRBV3-1 and TRBJ2-1; TRBD1 aligns across 8 bases. The V gene's germline CDR1 is LGHDT and CDR2 YNNKEL (reference sequence). The CDR3 extends over 18 amino acids. The V and J ends lost 1 base and 1 base, in that order; junction bases with no gene match: 9. This CDR3 is CASSQARQGRGSYNEQFF. DNA for the CDR3: TGTGCCAGCAGCCAAGCTCGACAGGGGCGAGGGTCCTACAATGAGCAGTTCTTC.

V and J are TRBV5-6 and TRBJ1-3, with D unclear. The V end was cut by 2 bases, the J end by 0 bases, with 6 bases between. The CDR3 length is 14 residues. Germline V CDR1 and CDR2: SGHDT, YYEEEE. The CDR3 protein is CASSFGFSGNTIYF. The CDR3 DNA reads as TGTGCCAGCAGCTTTGGGTTCTCTGGAAACACCATATATTTT.

This clonotype was picked up many times. This chain links TRBV6-6 with TRBJ2-1, with D possibly being TRBD2 (5 bases). CDR3 size: 15 residues. Trimming removed 5 bases from V and 0 bases from J, with 11 bases in between. Per the germline V gene, CDR1 is MNHNY and CDR2 is SVGAGI (reference sequence). CDR3: CASSGSGSSYNEQFF. CDR3 in DNA: TGTGCCAGCAGTGGCAGCGGCAGCTCCTACAATGAGCAGTTCTTC.

There are a few counts of this clonotype. V gene TRBV7-3 combines with J gene TRBJ2-3; possibly TRBD2 for D (5 bases). CDR1 and CDR2 from the germline V gene are SGHTA and FQGTGA. V was clipped by 2 bases and J by 5 bases, with 17 bases between them. This CDR3 spans 16 amino acids. This CDR3 is CASSLFPGGAGDTQYF. As DNA, the CDR3 is TGTGCCAGCAGCTTATTTCCCGGAGGTGCAGGAGATACGCAGTATTTT.

This CDR3 is CSVDGGLRISRQFF. CDR3 DNA: TGCAGCGTTGACGGGGGTCTAAGGATTTCGCGGCAGTTCTTC. The V and J genes are TRBV29-1 and TRBJ2-1, with a weak D call TRBD2 (6 bases). The CDR3 is 14 residues long. In germline, CDR1 is SQVTM, CDR2 ANQGSEA. V was clipped by 3 bases and J by 12 bases, with 21 bases between them.

This clonotype has at least ten counts. V usage is TRBV5-5 and J usage is TRBJ1-1, with D perhaps matching TRBD1 (5 bases). Trimming removed 0 bases from V and 11 bases from J, with 17 bases in between. CDR1 is SGHKS and CDR2 is YYEKEE in the germline V gene (reference sequence). This CDR3 comprises 14 residues. The CDR3 region is CASSLAGTHTQAFF. The CDR3 DNA reads as TGTGCCAGCAGCTTGGCCGGGACCCACACTCAGGCTTTCTTT.